This TCR beta chain was identified in a study of OX40 agonist ivuxolimab in advanced cancers. The CDR3 contains 16 residues. CDR1 SEHNR and CDR2 FQNEAQ come from the germline V gene (reference sequence). V shed 5 bases, J shed 2 bases, and the junction held 7 bases outside the gene matches. This table comes from immunoSEQ multiplex PCR, and its TCRdb copy is limited to in-frame clones, with some not included. The sample records under 80,000 clones, 88% being singletons. The J gene is TRBJ2-1, the V gene TRBV7-9; TRBD2 matches at 9 bases. The clonotype originates from an adult with an advanced solid tumor such as melanoma, head and neck, liver or kidney cancer. This material consisted of CD4+ or CD8+ T cells sorted from blood, taken in a trial of the OX40 agonist ivuxolimab. In DNA form, the CDR3 reads TGTGCCAGCAGCGTCGGACTAGCGCAAACCTACAATGAGCAGTTCTTC. Translated, it gives CASSVGLAQTYNEQFF.